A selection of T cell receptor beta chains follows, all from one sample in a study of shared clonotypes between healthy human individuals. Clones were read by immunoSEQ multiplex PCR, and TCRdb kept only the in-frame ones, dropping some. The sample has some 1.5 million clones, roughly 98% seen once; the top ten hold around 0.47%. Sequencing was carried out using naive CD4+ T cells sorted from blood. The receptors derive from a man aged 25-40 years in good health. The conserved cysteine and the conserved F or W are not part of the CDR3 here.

CDR3aa: ASSFIQSNQPQH; j_gene: TRBJ1-5; v_gene: TRBV27
CDR3aa: ASSPGTELSYNEQF; j_gene: TRBJ2-1; v_gene: TRBV18
CDR3aa: ASSLVPGQSLYEQY; j_gene: TRBJ2-7; v_gene: TRBV11-2
CDR3aa: ASSLGPWDEQY; j_gene: TRBJ2-7; v_gene: TRBV19
CDR3aa: ASSVLAAKGDTQY; j_gene: TRBJ2-3; v_gene: TRBV19
CDR3aa: ASGGQGSQPQH; j_gene: TRBJ1-5; v_gene: TRBV27
CDR3aa: ASSYLTGTEAF; j_gene: TRBJ1-1; v_gene: TRBV27
CDR3aa: ASSYFGEPTDTQY; j_gene: TRBJ2-3; v_gene: TRBV6-5
CDR3aa: ASRATSGSPADTQY; j_gene: TRBJ2-3; v_gene: TRBV25-1
CDR3aa: ASRTGLSEQY; j_gene: TRBJ2-7; v_gene: TRBV28
CDR3aa: ASSAQVNQPQH; j_gene: TRBJ1-5; v_gene: TRBV2
CDR3aa: ASSSPGLAGGETQY; j_gene: TRBJ2-5; v_gene: TRBV5-1
CDR3aa: ASSPGASTDTQY; j_gene: TRBJ2-3; v_gene: TRBV18
CDR3aa: ASSLDPSGTDTQY; j_gene: TRBJ2-3; v_gene: TRBV5-1
CDR3aa: ASSLMTSGASYEQY; j_gene: TRBJ2-7; v_gene: TRBV5-1
CDR3aa: ASSHRGLGNEQF; j_gene: TRBJ2-1; v_gene: TRBV19
CDR3aa: ASSFRDQPQH; j_gene: TRBJ1-5; v_gene: TRBV18
CDR3aa: ASVWGRGSKNIQY; j_gene: TRBJ2-4; v_gene: TRBV2
CDR3aa: ASSLALILRTEETQY; j_gene: TRBJ2-5; v_gene: TRBV5-1